This TCR beta chain was recorded in a study of blood T cell repertoires in COVID-19. Here immunoSEQ multiplex PCR was the method, and the copy in TCRdb shows in-frame clones only, minus some. The data show approximately 130,000 clones, about 83% seen once. Germline-derived CDR1 and CDR2 are ENHRY and SYGVKD. This CDR3 is built from 18 residues. Trimming at V came to 6 bases and at J to 7 bases, leaving 12 bases not matched to a gene. The sequence came from a man of 80 years or more with active or convalescent COVID-19. The material sequenced was peripheral blood. The V gene is TRBV10-3, the J gene TRBJ2-1; 16 nucleotides line up with TRBD2. CDR3 loop: CAISPSGTSGGAWNEQFF. The CDR3 DNA follows: TGTGCCATCAGCCCTTCCGGGACTAGCGGGGGGGCCTGGAATGAGCAGTTCTTC.